This T cell receptor (beta chain) was captured by sequencing in a study of blood T cell repertoires in COVID-19. At the level of the study: The analysed material was cDNA or gDNA that came from T cells, B-cell-depleted T cells, or PBMCs.

Trimming cost V 1 base and J 3 bases, with 9 bases left between them. The length of the CDR3 is 14 residues. Germline V gene lookup returns CDR1 SGHTA and CDR2 FQGNSA. Recruitment covered roughly 24 US areas and drew participants whose ages spanned about 18 to 100 years. Which cohort a participant joined came from the clinical history participants gave. Recovery meant two consecutive negative NP/OP PCR tests, professional clearance, or resolved symptoms. Data came from immunoSEQ multiplex PCR; TCRdb stores just in-frame clones and leaves some out. In the table there are a few hundred thousand clones, about 85% of which are singletons.

The sequence was collected from a man aged 35-49 years who had recovered from COVID-19. V usage is TRBV7-2 and J usage is TRBJ1-1; tentatively, D is TRBD1 (6 bases). The sequencing input was PBMCs or T cells enriched from blood (not recorded which). The CDR3 here is CASSLEQGYTEAFF. CDR3 nucleotides: TGTGCCAGCAGCTTAGAACAGGGATACACTGAAGCTTTCTTT.